The 7 T cell receptor beta chains listed next were all sequenced from one sample in a study of human T cells and chemical hapten exposure. The time point was: patch test 3, about 24 weeks after DPC sensitization. Stated treatment: therapeutic diphenylcyclopropenone sensitization with weekly scalp DPC. Extraction yielded total RNA from whole blood (unfractionated). Each CDR3 protein gets one entry after TCRdb re-called the RACE reads with MiXCR. The sample contains 38,000 or so distinct CDR3 sequences, around a tenth of which appear only once. Sequencing was performed on whole blood, taken in connection with sensitization to the hapten diphenylcyclopropenone (DPC). These receptors were collected from a man aged 45-65 years with alopecia areata. Some clones in this sample may be carry-over from other donors' samples.

This clonotype was recorded at least ten times. The V call is TRBV20-1, the J call TRBJ2-1; TRBD2 matches 9 bases. This CDR3 spans 15 amino acids. Trimming at V came to 0 bases and at J to 9 bases, leaving 9 bases not matched to a gene. Germline CDR1 DFQATT, CDR2 SNEGSKA (reference sequence). The CDR3 protein is CSARDRGTSLSEQFF. CDR3 sequence (DNA): TGCAGTGCTAGAGATCGGGGGACTAGCTTAAGTGAGCAGTTCTTC.

This clonotype has more than one count but fewer than ten. The chain has TRBV18 and TRBJ2-1, with 11 bases fitting TRBD1. The CDR3 has 17 amino acids. V lost 2 bases and J lost 7; bases outside the gene matches: 10. Germline V gene data show CDR1 as KGHSH and CDR2 as LQKENI. DNA of the CDR3: TGTGCCAGCTCACCATTCTTCGGACAGGGGGCAGGTAATGAGCAGTTCTTC. Amino acid sequence: CASSPFFGQGAGNEQFF.

This clonotype was counted at least ten times. The V call is TRBV4-1, the J call TRBJ2-1; unclear D gene. This CDR3 has 12 residues. In germline, CDR1 is MGHRA, CDR2 YSYEKL. The V end lost 6 bases, the J end lost 8 bases, and 11 bases lay between the germline ends. DNA for the CDR3: TGCGCCAGCAGAAGTACGCGAGATGAGCAGTTCTTC. This codes for CASRSTRDEQFF.

This clonotype was found many times. This chain joins TRBV3-1 and TRBJ1-1; perhaps TRBD1 as D (5 bases). Trimming removed 3 bases from V and 11 bases from J, with 19 bases in between. CDR3 length equals 14 residues. Germline V gene data show CDR1 as LGHDT and CDR2 as YNNKEL (reference sequence). The CDR3 sequence: CASSQGPPKPSAFF. CDR3 in DNA: TGTGCCAGCAGCCAGGGACCCCCTAAACCCTCCGCTTTCTTT.

In this sample, this clonotype turned up many times. The chain is built from TRBV13 and TRBJ2-7, with D hard to call. The germline CDR1 and CDR2 sequences are PRHDT and FYEKMQ (reference sequence). V lost 5 bases and J 7 bases, leaving 12 bases between the germline ends. The CDR3 contains 12 residues. Here the CDR3 reads CASSQNLGEQYF. The CDR3 bases are TGTGCCAGCAGCCAAAATTTGGGAGAGCAGTACTTC. Full variable domain (remainder filled in from reference TRBV13 and TRBJ2-7): AAGVIQSPRHLIKEKRETATLKCYPIPRHDTVYWYQQGPGQDPQFLISFYEKMQSDKGSIPDRFSAQQFSDYHSELNMSSLELGDSALYFCASSQNLGEQYFGPGTRLTVT.

This clonotype was observed many times. This chain joins TRBV7-3 and TRBJ2-1; 7 nucleotides line up with TRBD1. The CDR3 loop spans 15 amino acids. The V gene end was trimmed by 5 bases and the J gene end by 1 base; junction bases not matched to a gene: 5. Germline CDR1 SGHTA, CDR2 FQGTGA. The CDR3 loop reads CASSLDRASYNEQFF. Written as DNA, the CDR3 is TGTGCCAGCAGCCTTGACAGGGCGTCCTACAATGAGCAGTTCTTC.

This clonotype was recorded at least ten times. This rearrangement joins TRBV30 to TRBJ1-5; D is perhaps TRBD1 (6 bases). CDR3 length equals 13 residues. The V end lost 0 bases, the J end lost 7 bases, and 10 bases lay between the germline ends. Germline assignment: CDR1 GTSNPN and CDR2 SVGIG (reference sequence). The CDR3 loop is CAWSVQGGQPQHF. Written as DNA, the CDR3 is TGTGCCTGGAGTGTACAGGGTGGCCAGCCCCAGCATTTT.